This T cell receptor (beta chain) was captured in a study of blood T cells in healthy people across ages. The authors extracted at least 5 micrograms of total RNA per sample. Sample-barcoded 5' priming and a J-beta primer mix drove a second PCR of roughly 6 to 12 cycles. MiXCR, applied by TCRdb to the 5' RACE reads, yields one record per CDR3 protein. This table holds more than 600,000 distinct CDR3 sequences, around 25% found once. This sample also appeared in a second study, on T cells of mothers and their children. As reported in that work: No T cell clones of persistent microchimeric origin were detected.

This clonotype was obtained from a boy younger than 18 in good health. The sample consisted of blood.

CDR3 bases: TGTGCCAGCAGCTTCTTTTCCGGGACAGGGGCCGGCAATGAGCAGTTCTTC. It encodes CASSFFSGTGAGNEQFF. The V and J genes are TRBV5-4 and TRBJ2-1; 10 bases fit TRBD1. After removal of 2 bases from V and 6 bases from J, the junction contained 11 bases not matched to a gene. The CDR3 loop spans 17 amino acids. CDR1 and CDR2 (germline): SGHNT, YYREEE (reference sequence).